The next 30 T cell receptor beta chains were all read from a single sample in a study of T cells in Graves' hyperthyroidism and ophthalmopathy. The CDR3 regions of TCR beta were amplified from RNA transcripts. When the TCR CDR3 underwent first-round RT-PCR, the HTBI primer set was used. TCRdb analysed the multiplex PCR reads with MiXCR anew, one entry per CDR3 protein. This table holds approximately 430,000 distinct CDR3 sequences, 15% to 18% found once. Sequenced sample: blood. These receptors all come from a young woman with Graves' hyperthyroidism.

The chain has TRBV28 and TRBJ1-2, with TRBD1 as a possible D gene (5 bases). The CDR3 extends over 15 amino acids. Germline V gene data show CDR1 as MDHEN and CDR2 as SYDVKM. V lost 6 bases to trimming and J lost 5 bases, with 19 bases between them. Written as DNA, the CDR3 is TGTGCCAGCAGCTGGGACGGAAGGCCTTTGTATGGCTACACCTTC. Protein: CASSWDGRPLYGYTF.

The gene calls are TRBV5-7 and TRBJ1-1, with 8 bases lining up with TRBD1. TRBV5-7 is an ORF; its function is uncertain. This CDR3 comprises 21 residues. Trimming cost V 3 bases and J 1 base; bases outside gene matches: 23. In DNA, the CDR3 is TGTGCCAGCAGCTCGGAGGGCAAGGACACCTCCCGGACAGGGCCGAACACTGAAGCTTTCTTT. Translated, it gives CASSSEGKDTSRTGPNTEAFF.

This clonotype was picked up many times. The V call is TRBV20-1, the J call TRBJ2-3; no definite D call. The germline V and J ends were trimmed by 5 bases and 3 bases, with 9 bases remaining between them. CDR1 DFQATT and CDR2 SNEGSKA come from the germline V gene (reference sequence). The CDR3 length is 12 residues. CDR3 coding DNA: TGCAGTGCTGGGTCAACTACAGATACGCAGTATTTT. This encodes CSAGSTTDTQYF.

This clonotype came up many times. J is TRBJ2-7 and V is TRBV18, with a possible D match to TRBD1 (5 bases). The CDR3 has 15 amino acids. V lost 0 bases, J lost 7 bases, and 16 bases lay in between. Germline CDR1 reads KGHSH; CDR2 reads LQKENI. As DNA, the CDR3 is TGTGCCAGCTCACCACCGGGTATCACAGGTTTGGAGCAGTACTTC. Translation: CASSPPGITGLEQYF.

This chain links TRBV20-1 with TRBJ2-4; 10 bases map to TRBD1. Germline values: CDR1 DFQATT, CDR2 SNEGSKA (reference sequence). The CDR3 totals 14 residues. Losses at the gene ends were 3 bases for V and 8 bases for J; bases not matched to a gene: 7. This CDR3 reads CSARRGTGEYIQYF. CDR3 in DNA: TGCAGTGCTAGGAGGGGGACAGGGGAGTACATTCAGTACTTC.

This sequence joins TRBV7-9 and TRBJ2-3; 10 bases are a match to TRBD1. The V gene end was trimmed by 2 bases and the J gene end by 7 bases; junction bases not matched to a gene: 9. The CDR3 spans 16 residues. Germline V CDR1 and CDR2: SEHNR, FQNEAQ (reference sequence). The CDR3 coding sequence is TGTGCCAGCAGCTTACTCTCCGGGACAGGGGTAAATACGCAGTATTTT. This encodes CASSLLSGTGVNTQYF.

At least ten counts were recorded for this clonotype. The V and J genes are TRBV12-5 and TRBJ2-7; 7 bases align to TRBD1. The CDR3 is 14 residues long. Germline V gives CDR1 LGHNT, CDR2 FRNRAP. Unmatched junction bases numbered 6, after V lost 7 bases and J lost 0 bases. Here the CDR3 DNA reads TGTGCTAGTGCCCTGGACAGGACCTCCTACGAGCAGTACTTC. Translation: CASALDRTSYEQYF.

This clonotype was observed a few times. The chain combines TRBV9 with TRBJ2-7, with TRBD1 matching over 8 bases. Germline CDR1 and CDR2: SGDLS and YYNGEE. The ends lost 0 bases at V and 1 base at J; junction bases unmatched: 6. CDR3 length: 16 residues. Written as DNA, the CDR3 is TGTGCCAGCAGCGTAGAGGGGACAGGAGGATCCTACGAGCAGTACTTC. This gives the protein CASSVEGTGGSYEQYF.

V is TRBV10-3 and J is TRBJ1-3; D uncertain. This CDR3 spans 13 amino acids. Germline loops: CDR1 ENHRY, CDR2 SYGVKD. With 2 bases removed from V and 2 bases from J, the gap between germline ends came to 4 bases. Here the CDR3 reads CAISEGTGNTIYF. As DNA, the CDR3 is TGTGCCATCAGTGAGGGAACTGGAAACACCATATATTTT.

This clonotype was detected many times. This chain connects TRBV5-1 to TRBJ1-1; tentatively, D is TRBD1 (6 bases). The CDR3 covers 20 residues. Germline V gene sequence: CDR1 SGHRS, CDR2 YFSETQ. V was trimmed by 0 bases and J by 2 bases, leaving 26 bases between them. This chain's CDR3 is CASSLGLPGVRPYVNTEAFF. The CDR3 nucleotides are TGCGCCAGCAGCTTGGGGCTGCCAGGGGTCCGACCCTATGTAAACACTGAAGCTTTCTTT.

This sequence joins TRBV19 and TRBJ2-4; possibly TRBD2 for D (8 bases). V was clipped by 3 bases and J by 7 bases, with 19 bases between them. The CDR3 is made up of 16 amino acids. Germline lookup yields CDR1 LNHDA and CDR2 SQIVND (reference sequence). The CDR3 DNA sequence: TGTGCCAGTAGTATGAGGGGGCCGGGACTAGTTAACATTCAGTACTTC. This gives the protein CASSMRGPGLVNIQYF.

The rearrangement links TRBV6-1 to TRBJ1-2; D not certain. The CDR3 length is 12 residues. The V end was cut by 3 bases, the J end by 7 bases, with 9 bases between. Germline CDR1 MNHNS, CDR2 SASEGT. CDR3 in amino acids: CASSDQRSGYTF. For the CDR3, the DNA is TGTGCCAGCAGTGATCAAAGAAGTGGCTACACCTTC.

Many counts were recorded for this clonotype. J is TRBJ1-2 and V is TRBV5-1, with 8 bases that match TRBD1. V shed 2 bases, J shed 9 bases, and the junction held 6 bases outside the gene matches. The CDR3 is 13 amino acids. From germline, CDR1 is SGHRS and CDR2 YFSETQ. The CDR3 loop reads CASSLGQGARYTF. The CDR3 region has the DNA TGCGCCAGCAGCTTAGGACAGGGAGCACGCTACACCTTC.

The chain carries TRBV27 and TRBJ1-6, with 8 positions matching TRBD1. Germline V gene data show CDR1 as MNHEY and CDR2 as SMNVEV (reference sequence). The CDR3 totals 14 residues. Trimming took 5 bases from V and 9 from J; bases not matched to a gene: 6. The DNA for the CDR3 is TGTGCCAGCAGTCCGGACAGGGTTGGTTCACCCCTCCACTTT. It is translated as CASSPDRVGSPLHF.

This clonotype was detected ten times or more. The chain carries TRBV10-1 and TRBJ2-2; 9 bases are shared with TRBD2. The germline CDR1 and CDR2 sequences are WNHNN and SYGVQD (reference sequence). This CDR3 is built from 15 residues. V shed 8 bases and J 4 bases; nucleotides not matched to a gene: 8. The CDR3: CASFRTSAGTGELFF. CDR3 bases: TGCGCCAGCTTTAGGACTAGCGCGGGCACCGGGGAGCTGTTTTTT.

Ten or more counts support this clonotype. The V and J genes are TRBV12-3 or TRBV12-4 and TRBJ1-4; perhaps TRBD1 as D (5 bases). CDR3 length: 14 residues. The germline V and J ends were trimmed by 6 bases and 4 bases, with 12 bases remaining between them. CDR3 sequence: CASSTGTINEKLFF. CDR3 bases: TGTGCCAGCAGCACCGGGACGATTAATGAAAAACTGTTTTTT.

This clonotype was recorded at least ten times. The V gene is TRBV3-1, the J gene TRBJ2-3; D not certain. The CDR3 extends over 15 amino acids. Germline CDR1 is LGHDT and CDR2 is YNNKEL (reference sequence). The ends were cut back, 2 bases at V and 6 bases at J, with 15 bases in the middle. In DNA, the CDR3 is TGTGCCAGCAGCCAATCTCGCGGTACGGTGGATACGCAGTATTTT. It encodes CASSQSRGTVDTQYF.

V and J are TRBV5-1 and TRBJ1-2; D is ambiguous. CDR1 is SGHRS and CDR2 is YFSETQ in the germline V gene. V was cut by 0 bases and J by 3 bases, with 9 bases left in between. This CDR3 comprises 14 residues. CDR3 residues: CASSLGRTDYGYTF. In DNA, the CDR3 is TGCGCCAGCAGCTTGGGCCGGACGGACTATGGCTACACCTTC.

This clonotype was seen at least ten times. The chain employs TRBV10-1 and TRBJ1-2; 7 bases are a match to TRBD1. The V and J ends lost 0 bases and 1 base, in that order; junction bases with no gene match: 5. Germline-derived CDR1 and CDR2 are WNHNN and SYGVQD (reference sequence). The CDR3 spans 16 residues. The CDR3: CASSESGDSNNYGYTF. CDR3 nucleotides: TGCGCCAGCAGTGAGTCGGGGGACAGTAATAACTATGGCTACACCTTC.

The table lists this clonotype with many counts. The rearrangement joins TRBV5-1 to TRBJ2-7; 9 nucleotides agree with TRBD1. This CDR3 spans 14 amino acids. The germline V gene encodes CDR1 SGHRS and CDR2 YFSETQ. V shed 7 bases and J 4 bases; nucleotides not matched to a gene: 9. CDR3: CASQKGQGIYEQYF. DNA for the CDR3: TGCGCCAGCCAAAAGGGACAGGGAATTTACGAGCAGTACTTC.

The J gene is TRBJ2-1, the V gene TRBV4-1; possibly TRBD2 for D (5 bases). Trimming stripped 4 bases from V and 4 bases from J, with 11 bases between. CDR1 and CDR2 from the germline V gene are MGHRA and YSYEKL. There are 14 residues in the CDR3. CDR3 coding DNA: TGCGCCAGCAGCCTCGGACTTATGTACAATGAGCAGTTCTTC. Translated: CASSLGLMYNEQFF.

The chain is built from TRBV20-1 and TRBJ1-1, with no clear D. The CDR3 runs to 12 residues. V was clipped by 3 bases and J by 4 bases, with 9 bases between them. Germline values: CDR1 DFQATT, CDR2 SNEGSKA (reference sequence). The CDR3 DNA follows: TGCAGTGCTAGTCGCCAGACCACTGAAGCTTTCTTT. Encoded protein: CSASRQTTEAFF.

This clonotype was detected many times. J is TRBJ2-2 and V is TRBV10-3; 8 bases line up with TRBD2. Germline values: CDR1 ENHRY, CDR2 SYGVKD. The trim removed 6 bases at V and 6 bases at J, leaving 3 bases unmatched. CDR3 size: 13 residues. The CDR3: CAISQTSAGELFF. The CDR3 DNA sequence: TGTGCCATCAGCCAGACTAGCGCCGGGGAGCTGTTTTTT.

Ten or more counts support this clonotype. The V gene is TRBV7-9, the J gene TRBJ1-2; tentative D call: TRBD1 (6 bases). The CDR3 extends over 15 amino acids. Trimming removed 0 bases from V and 4 bases from J, with 12 bases in between. CDR1 is SEHNR, CDR2 FQNEAQ, per germline (reference sequence). This CDR3 is CASSLAMGQGYGYTF. The CDR3 DNA follows: TGTGCCAGCAGCTTAGCCATGGGACAAGGCTATGGCTACACCTTC.

This rearrangement joins TRBV19 to TRBJ2-5; the match to TRBD2 covers 7 bases. The V gene's germline CDR1 is LNHDA and CDR2 SQIVND (reference sequence). This CDR3 is built from 17 residues. V was pared by 4 bases and J by 1 base, with 12 bases of the junction left unmatched. CDR3 loop: CASSTPEKTSAQETQYF. The CDR3 nucleotides are TGTGCCAGTAGTACACCGGAAAAAACTAGCGCCCAAGAGACCCAGTACTTC.

This clonotype showed up just a few times. J is TRBJ1-1 and V is TRBV9, with 11 bases fitting TRBD1. V shed 0 bases and J 5 bases; nucleotides not matched to a gene: 9. Per germline, CDR1 SGDLS and CDR2 YYNGEE. This CDR3 has 17 residues. CDR3 sequence (DNA): TGTGCCAGCAGCGTAGATTTGGGACAGGGGGTAAAAACTGAAGCTTTCTTT. This encodes CASSVDLGQGVKTEAFF.

The V gene is TRBV3-1, the J gene TRBJ1-4, with a tentative D call TRBD1 (5 bases). Deletions cut 1 base from V and 7 bases from J, with 13 bases between. Germline V lookup: CDR1 LGHDT, CDR2 YNNKEL (reference sequence). The length of the CDR3 is 15 residues. Here the CDR3 reads CASSQGGGEVEKLFF. Here the CDR3 DNA reads TGTGCCAGCAGCCAAGGGGGAGGGGAAGTTGAAAAACTGTTTTTT. Based on the CDR3 plus reference TRBV3-1 and TRBJ1-4, the full variable domain is DTAVSQTPKYLVTQMGNDKSIKCEQNLGHDTMYWYKQDSKKFLKIMFSYNNKELIINETVPNRFSPKSPDKAHLNLHINSLELGDSAVYFCASSQGGGEVEKLFFGSGTQLSVL.

This clonotype occurred many times. The chain links TRBV28 to TRBJ2-1; D is tentatively TRBD1 or TRBD2 (5 bases each). CDR3 length equals 15 residues. The V gene's germline CDR1 is MDHEN and CDR2 SYDVKM. V lost 2 bases to trimming and J lost 4 bases, with 12 bases between them. The CDR3: CASSLDSGRYNEQFF. CDR3 DNA: TGTGCCAGCAGTTTAGACAGCGGACGATACAATGAGCAGTTCTTC.

This clonotype was seen many times. The J gene is TRBJ2-7, the V gene TRBV18; perhaps TRBD2 as D (5 bases). CDR1 is KGHSH, CDR2 LQKENI, per germline. The V and J ends lost 7 bases and 6 bases respectively, with 16 bases between them. The CDR3 contains 13 residues. The CDR3 DNA reads TGTGCCAGCTACGAAGAGGGTGTCGGCGAGCAGTACTTC. It translates to CASYEEGVGEQYF.

This clonotype was seen ten or more times. CDR3 sequence (DNA): TGTGCCAGCAGTTCCCAGCATAATTCACCCCTCCACTTT. This encodes CASSSQHNSPLHF. The V and J genes are TRBV28 and TRBJ1-6, with D unclear. The CDR3 sequence is 13 residues long. Trimming pared 4 bases from V and 5 bases from J, leaving 6 bases between. Germline CDR1 and CDR2: MDHEN and SYDVKM.